The next 9 T cell receptor beta chains were all read from a single sample in a study of tumor-infiltrating lymphocytes in primary liver carcinoma. Constant-region priming of roughly 490 ng total RNA yielded TCR beta cDNA. Three nested multiplex PCR rounds, a slightly modified ARM-PCR, produced the libraries for TCR beta. Amplification in the first two PCR rounds was performed using TRBV1-TRBV30 forward primers and a C-beta reverse primer for approximately 10 cycles each. In TCRdb, the multiplex PCR reads were re-called with MiXCR into one record per CDR3 protein. This repertoire shows about 310,000 distinct CDR3 sequences, almost 60% found once; its top ten account for around 15%. RNA was extracted from whole blood without cell sorting, alongside germline DNA. Input material: peripheral blood. The receptors come from a woman aged 25 to 39 with primary liver carcinoma and hepatitis B virus infection.

This clonotype was detected ten times or more. This rearrangement joins TRBV29-1 to TRBJ2-3; D unresolved. Between the trimmed V and J ends, which lost 4 bases and 3 bases, there was a span of 14 bases. The CDR3 has 14 amino acids. CDR1 and CDR2 from the germline V gene are SQVTM and ANQGSEA. In DNA form, the CDR3 reads TGCAGCGTTGGGCGGTCTCTACCGACAGATACGCAGTATTTT. Its protein product is CSVGRSLPTDTQYF.

Notes on this clonotype: One end of the junction fails to match germline, which may point to a read error. The genes are TRBV6-1 and TRBJ2-3, with D possibly matching TRBD2 (5 bases). CDR1 and CDR2 from the germline V gene are MNHNS and SASEGT. This CDR3 is 16 amino acids long. CDR3 residues: CASSPLGRAWGDAQYF. The CDR3 coding sequence is TGTGCCAGCAGTCCCTTGGGCAGAGCTTGGGGAGATGCGCAGTATTTT.

As for this clonotype: A single base separates this from a much larger clone, so it may be a read error. V and J are TRBV10-3 and TRBJ2-1; 7 bases map to TRBD2. The CDR3 runs to 16 residues. Germline V lookup: CDR1 ENHRY, CDR2 SYGVKD. CDR3 sequence (DNA): TGTGCCATCCGTGAGTCGAGCCTAGCGGCTTATGATGAGCAGTTCTTC. This translates into CAIRESSLAAYDEQFF.

This clonotype was counted only a few times. The chain has TRBV5-6 and TRBJ2-7; TRBD2 agrees at 11 bases. Germline trimming cut 4 bases from V and 4 bases from J; bases unmatched to any gene: 10. This CDR3 is 16 amino acids long. The germline CDR1 and CDR2 sequences are SGHDT and YYEEEE. The CDR3 loop reads CASSPISGRARYEQYF. The CDR3 DNA is TGTGCCAGCAGCCCGATTAGCGGGAGGGCCAGGTACGAGCAGTACTTC.

The rearrangement links TRBV6-5 to TRBJ2-2, with D perhaps matching TRBD2 (5 bases). The germline V gene encodes CDR1 MNHEY and CDR2 SVGAGI. V shed 0 bases and J shed 9 bases, with 20 bases lying between them. The CDR3 contains 17 residues. As DNA, the CDR3 is TGTGCCAGCAGTTACTCGAGGGTTGCACGATCGCCCCGGGAGCTGTTTTTT. Protein sequence: CASSYSRVARSPRELFF.

The chain is built from TRBV2 and TRBJ2-1; TRBD2 agrees at 8 bases. CDR3 length equals 13 residues. Germline V gene lookup returns CDR1 SNHLY and CDR2 FYNNEI. Germline trimming cut 6 bases from V and 8 bases from J; bases unmatched to any gene: 6. The CDR3 sequence is CASSGTSLDEQFF. CDR3 DNA: TGTGCCAGCAGCGGGACTAGTCTCGATGAGCAGTTCTTC.

There are many counts of this clonotype. This rearrangement joins TRBV11-1 to TRBJ2-5; possible D gene TRBD1, 5 bases. The CDR3 contains 13 residues. Trimming took 3 bases from V and 1 from J, leaving 6 bases between them. CDR1 and CDR2 (germline): SGHAT, FQDESV (reference sequence). The CDR3 bases are TGTGCCAGCAGCTTCAGGGCCCAAGAGACCCAGTACTTC. Its protein product is CASSFRAQETQYF.

This clonotype was seen repeatedly, ten times or more. This sequence joins TRBV4-3 and TRBJ2-3; 9 bases are a match to TRBD1. The CDR3 consists of 15 residues. The germline gives CDR1 LGHNA, CDR2 YSLEER. Trimming at V came to 2 bases and at J to 6 bases, leaving 6 bases not matched to a gene. CDR3 protein: CASSQRGGQGDTQYF. In DNA form, the CDR3 reads TGCGCCAGCAGCCAACGAGGGGGACAGGGCGATACGCAGTATTTT.

This chain links TRBV14 with TRBJ1-4; unclear D gene. The CDR3 is made up of 12 amino acids. The germline V gene encodes CDR1 SGHDN and CDR2 FVKESK. V was shortened by 4 bases and J by 10 bases, with 10 bases between the two germline ends. The DNA for the CDR3 is TGTGCCAGCAGCCCAGAGACTGGAAAACTGTTTTTT. This gives the protein CASSPETGKLFF.